These 4 T cell receptor beta chains originate from one sample sequenced in a study of blood T cell repertoires in COVID-19. Using immunoSEQ multiplex PCR, the repertoire was profiled, and TCRdb retains in-frame clones only, with some absent. The sample has about 160,000 clones; approximately 81% are singletons. Input material: peripheral blood. The receptors stem from a woman aged 45 to 65 with COVID-19, enrolled during active disease.

The chain carries TRBV15 and TRBJ2-5; D perhaps matches TRBD2 (5 bases). The germline CDR1 and CDR2 sequences are LNHNV and YYDKDF (reference sequence). With 6 bases removed from V and 7 bases from J, the gap between germline ends came to 15 bases. This CDR3 spans 13 amino acids. The DNA of the CDR3 is TGTGCCACCAGGAGGGTGGGGAAAGGGACCCAGTACTTC. Residues: CATRRVGKGTQYF.

The rearrangement uses TRBV7-9 and TRBJ2-1, with TRBD2 matching 9 bases. J was trimmed by 7 bases and V by 1 base; bases with no gene match: 5. CDR1 and CDR2 (germline): SEHNR, FQNEAQ (reference sequence). This CDR3 has 15 residues. CDR3 loop: CASSLETSGKNEQFF. The CDR3 DNA is TGTGCCAGCAGCTTAGAGACTAGCGGTAAGAATGAGCAGTTCTTC. The entire variable domain, with the rest obtained from reference TRBV7-9 and TRBJ2-1, is as follows: DTGVSQNPRHKITKRGQNVTFRCDPISEHNRLYWYRQTLGQGPEFLTYFQNEAQLEKSRLLSDRFSAERPKGSFSTLEIQRTEQGDSAMYLCASSLETSGKNEQFFGPGTRLTVL.

CDR3 amino acids: CASSSTRDRGPNEQFF. In nucleotides, the CDR3 is TGCGCCAGCAGCTCCACCAGGGACAGGGGCCCCAATGAGCAGTTCTTC. V gene TRBV5-1 combines with J gene TRBJ2-1, with 10 positions matching TRBD1. Germline V gives CDR1 SGHRS, CDR2 YFSETQ. The CDR3 consists of 16 residues. After removal of 3 bases from V and 6 bases from J, the junction contained 9 bases not matched to a gene. The full variable domain, completed using reference TRBV5-1 and TRBJ2-1, is KAGVTQTPRYLIKTRGQQVTLSCSPISGHRSVSWYQQTPGQGLQFLFEYFSETQRNKGNFPGRFSGRQFSNSRSEMNVSTLELGDSALYLCASSSTRDRGPNEQFFGPGTRLTVL.

The rearrangement links TRBV13 to TRBJ1-4; possible D gene TRBD1, 5 bases. This CDR3 region has 15 residues. Germline V lookup: CDR1 PRHDT, CDR2 FYEKMQ (reference sequence). Trimming cost V 5 bases and J 4 bases, with 14 bases left between them. Here the CDR3 reads CASSPPGQGNEKLFF. The CDR3 DNA reads TGTGCCAGCAGCCCCCCCGGGCAGGGTAATGAAAAACTGTTTTTT. Full variable domain (outside the CDR3, taken from reference TRBV13 and TRBJ1-4): AAGVIQSPRHLIKEKRETATLKCYPIPRHDTVYWYQQGPGQDPQFLISFYEKMQSDKGSIPDRFSAQQFSDYHSELNMSSLELGDSALYFCASSPPGQGNEKLFFGSGTQLSVL.